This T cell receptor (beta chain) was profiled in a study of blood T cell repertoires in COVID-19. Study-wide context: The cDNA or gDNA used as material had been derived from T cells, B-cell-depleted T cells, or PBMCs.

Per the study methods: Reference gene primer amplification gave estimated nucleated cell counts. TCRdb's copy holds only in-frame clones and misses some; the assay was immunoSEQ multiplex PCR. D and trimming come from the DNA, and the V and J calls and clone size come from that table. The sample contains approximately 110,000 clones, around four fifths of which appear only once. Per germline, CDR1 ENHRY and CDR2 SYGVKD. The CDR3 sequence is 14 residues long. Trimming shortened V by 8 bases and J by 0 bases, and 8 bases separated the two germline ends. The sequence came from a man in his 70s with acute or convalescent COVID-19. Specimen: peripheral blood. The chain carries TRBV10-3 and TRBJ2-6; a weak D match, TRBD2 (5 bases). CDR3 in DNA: TGTGCCATCGGGCGGGTCTCTGGGGCCAACGTCCTGACTTTC. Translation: CAIGRVSGANVLTF.